This record looks at one T cell receptor beta chain sequence and its context. Trimming took off 5 bases at V and 3 bases at J, with 11 bases between the two ends. This CDR3 contains 14 residues. Germline assignment: CDR1 MNHEY and CDR2 SVGAGI. The record originates from a study of blood T cell repertoires in COVID-19. For the study at large: Samples taken during acute and convalescent COVID-19 were collected in the United States, Italy and Spain.

In the original workflow: Researchers report that nucleated cell counts were estimated from reference gene primer amplification. The repertoire was sequenced with immunoSEQ multiplex PCR; TCRdb's copy has only in-frame clones and lacks some. V and J calls and clone size are copied from that table; D and trimming were computed from the DNA. The table includes over 200,000 clones, 70% to 90% detected once. Material for sequencing was peripheral blood. This chain joins TRBV6-5 and TRBJ1-5, with unresolved D. This clonotype was sampled from a woman between 45 and 60 years old with active or convalescent COVID-19. CDR3 in DNA: TGTGCCAGCAGTCCATATCAGGTCAATCAGCCCCAGCATTTT. Translated, it gives CASSPYQVNQPQHF.